The 31 T cell receptor beta chains below all came from one sample that was sequenced in a study of CD8 T cells in ankylosing spondylitis. TCRdb re-called the 5' RACE reads through MiXCR, storing one row per CDR3 protein. The table shows roughly 120,000 distinct CDR3 sequences, with roughly 15% occurring only once. Sequencing used blood, either unsorted or a sorted T cell fraction (not recorded which). Receptors were obtained from a female donor with ankylosing spondylitis or in good health (not recorded which).

This clonotype showed up just a few times. V usage is TRBV19 and J usage is TRBJ1-2; D might be TRBD1 (6 bases). Germline V gene data show CDR1 as LNHDA and CDR2 as SQIVND (reference sequence). Trimming took 6 bases from V and 8 from J, leaving 16 bases between them. This CDR3 is 13 amino acids long. DNA for the CDR3: TGTGCCAGTAGCCCCGCGACGGGGGCCGGCTACACCTTC. Its protein is CASSPATGAGYTF.

The J gene is TRBJ2-1, the V gene TRBV5-1, with 8 bases lining up with TRBD1. CDR1 SGHRS and CDR2 YFSETQ come from the germline V gene. Trimming removed 0 bases from V and 9 bases from J; junction bases left unmatched: 8. The CDR3 length is 15 residues. CDR3 bases: TGCGCCAGCAGCTTGGATCTCCCAGGGACAGGTGAGCAGTTCTTC. Its protein product is CASSLDLPGTGEQFF.

This chain joins TRBV7-3 and TRBJ2-3; perhaps TRBD2 as D (7 bases). From germline, CDR1 is SGHTA and CDR2 FQGTGA. The CDR3 length is 17 residues. V was shortened by 5 bases and J by 0 bases, with 18 bases between the two germline ends. The CDR3 DNA reads as TGTGCCAGCAGCCCTCAAGGGGGTAGCGGGAGCACAGATACGCAGTATTTT. Translation: CASSPQGGSGSTDTQYF.

In its sample, this clonotype was seen many times. The rearrangement links TRBV5-1 to TRBJ2-3; 7 nucleotides line up with TRBD2. The ends lost 7 bases at V and 6 bases at J; junction bases unmatched: 14. Germline CDR1 and CDR2: SGHRS and YFSETQ. The CDR3 loop spans 15 amino acids. Written as DNA, the CDR3 is TGCGCCAGCCGCAGGCGGGAGACGGAACCCGATACGCAGTATTTT. Translating it yields CASRRRETEPDTQYF.

This clonotype was recorded at least ten times. V is TRBV3-1 and J is TRBJ2-7, with 8 positions matching TRBD1. This CDR3 has 13 residues. With 4 bases clipped from V and 5 bases from J, the junction kept 4 bases outside the gene matches. Germline CDR1 LGHDT, CDR2 YNNKEL (reference sequence). The CDR3 bases are TGTGCCAGCAGCCTTGACAGGGGCCACGAGCAGTACTTC. Protein product: CASSLDRGHEQYF.

This clonotype was observed many times. J is TRBJ1-1 and V is TRBV15, with D uncertain. CDR1 and CDR2 (germline): LNHNV, YYDKDF (reference sequence). Trimming took 4 bases from V and 8 from J, leaving 11 bases between them. This CDR3 is 12 amino acids long. The CDR3 DNA sequence: TGTGCCACCAGCAACCCCGATAGAGAAGCTTTCTTT. Translation gives CATSNPDREAFF.

The V and J genes are TRBV2 and TRBJ1-1; unclear D gene. The CDR3 is 13 amino acids. The V gene lost 7 bases and the J gene lost 5 bases, with 14 bases spanning the gap. Germline V CDR1 and CDR2: SNHLY, FYNNEI. CDR3 in amino acids: CASMEARDTEAFF. The DNA for the CDR3 is TGTGCCAGCATGGAGGCAAGAGATACTGAAGCTTTCTTT.

This clonotype has ten or more counts. The rearrangement links TRBV20-1 to TRBJ2-1; 7 nucleotides match TRBD2. This CDR3 is built from 15 residues. The germline gives CDR1 DFQATT, CDR2 SNEGSKA (reference sequence). V trimming: 0 bases; J trimming: 4 bases; junction bases outside the gene matches: 6. The CDR3 is CSARDVVAGYNEQFF. CDR3 DNA sequence: TGCAGTGCTAGAGATGTGGTAGCGGGTTACAATGAGCAGTTCTTC.

The table lists this clonotype with a few counts. The J gene is TRBJ2-7, the V gene TRBV6-1, with 11 bases matching TRBD2. This CDR3 is 15 amino acids long. The germline CDR1 and CDR2 sequences are MNHNS and SASEGT. Losses at the gene ends were 5 bases for V and 2 bases for J; bases not matched to a gene: 5. The CDR3 coding sequence is TGTGCCAGCAGTCGGGGGACTAGCGGTACCTACGAGCAGTACTTC. Its protein product is CASSRGTSGTYEQYF.

This clonotype was found many times. Compared with germline, one end of the junction differs, possibly owing to a read error. The chain couples TRBV27 to TRBJ1-6, with unresolved D. CDR1 and CDR2 (germline): MNHEY, SMNVEV (reference sequence). CDR3 length: 14 amino acids. CDR3 region: CASSFGNENSPLHF. DNA for the CDR3: TGTGCCAGCAGTTTCGGGAACGAGAATTCACCCCTTCACTTT.

The table lists this clonotype with many counts. The junction and the germline gene differ at one end; a read error may be behind it. The J gene is TRBJ2-1, the V gene TRBV5-1; D not certain. This CDR3 region has 13 residues. CDR1 is SGHRS, CDR2 YFSETQ, per germline. This chain's CDR3 is CASSPSSYNEQFF. CDR3 DNA: TGTGCCAGCAGCCCCAGCTCCTACAATGAGCAGTTCTTC.

As regards this clonotype: One base away lies a much larger clone, so this may be a sequencing read error. V gene TRBV12-3 or TRBV12-4 combines with J gene TRBJ2-5; D remains unclear. V dropped 2 bases and J dropped 3 bases, with 7 bases sitting between them. This CDR3 contains 13 residues. This CDR3 reads CASSLPVKETQYF. CDR3 sequence (DNA): TGTGCCAGCAGTTTACCGGTGAAAGAGACCCAGTACTTC.

The rearrangement joins TRBV12-3 or TRBV12-4 to TRBJ2-2; D not certain. The V end was cut by 6 bases, the J end by 6 bases, with 11 bases between. There are 13 residues in the CDR3. CDR3 bases: TGTGCCAGCAGACCAATACCCGCCGGGGAGCTGTTTTTT. This gives the protein CASRPIPAGELFF.

This clonotype was found a few times. The chain carries TRBV7-9 and TRBJ1-1; 9 bases match TRBD1. With V trimmed by 4 bases and J by 1 base, 7 bases remained unmatched. The CDR3 is made up of 16 amino acids. CDR1 and CDR2 (germline): SEHNR, FQNEAQ (reference sequence). Here the CDR3 reads CASSSGSTGGNTEAFF. In nucleotides, the CDR3 is TGTGCCAGCAGCTCCGGGTCGACAGGGGGGAACACTGAAGCTTTCTTT.

There are many counts of this clonotype. The V gene is TRBV12-3 or TRBV12-4, the J gene TRBJ2-1; 8 nucleotides match TRBD2. The CDR3 loop spans 16 amino acids. The junction had 17 bases not matched to a gene; V was cut back by 6 bases and J by 10 bases. The CDR3 here is CASSSVGLAPSIEQFF. CDR3 coding DNA: TGTGCCAGCAGCAGCGTCGGACTAGCACCAAGTATCGAGCAGTTCTTC.

CDR3: CANPTGRRTEAFF. DNA for the CDR3: TGTGCCAACCCGACAGGAAGGAGAACTGAAGCTTTCTTT. The genes are TRBV27 and TRBJ1-1; possibly TRBD1 for D (6 bases). The germline V and J ends were trimmed by 10 bases and 5 bases, with 17 bases remaining between them. Germline-derived CDR1 and CDR2 are MNHEY and SMNVEV (reference sequence). The CDR3 is 13 amino acids.

This clonotype was recorded a few times. The V call is TRBV7-9, the J call TRBJ2-6; D is ambiguous. From germline, CDR1 is SEHNR and CDR2 FQNEAQ (reference sequence). This CDR3 has 15 residues. Trimming removed 4 bases from V and 0 bases from J, with 7 bases in between. CDR3 coding DNA: TGTGCCAGCAGCTATCTAGGCTCTGGGGCCAACGTCCTGACTTTC. The encoded protein is CASSYLGSGANVLTF.

This clonotype has at least ten counts. The chain has TRBV12-3 or TRBV12-4 and TRBJ1-4; TRBD1 aligns across 7 bases. The V and J ends lost 5 bases and 4 bases, in that order; junction bases with no gene match: 7. The CDR3 totals 15 residues. The DNA of the CDR3 is TGTGCCAGCAGTACTCAAGGGGGCGGTAATGAAAAACTGTTTTTT. Its translation: CASSTQGGGNEKLFF.

This clonotype was detected many times. The chain is built from TRBV5-6 and TRBJ2-3; 9 positions agree with TRBD2. The germline V gene encodes CDR1 SGHDT and CDR2 YYEEEE. The CDR3 is 15 residues long. V lost 4 bases, J lost 3 bases, and 6 bases stayed unmatched. CDR3 DNA sequence: TGTGCCAGCAGCCGACTAGCGGCTATTACAGATACGCAGTATTTT. Its protein is CASSRLAAITDTQYF.

This clonotype was observed at least ten times. At one end the junction does not follow the germline gene, possibly because of a read error. The chain couples TRBV12-3 or TRBV12-4 to TRBJ2-3; D gene uncertain. The CDR3 is 13 residues long. The CDR3: CASSLVSTDTQYF. As DNA, the CDR3 is TGTGCCAGCAGCTTAGTTAGCACAGATACGCAGTATTTT.

Comments on this clonotype: Since a much larger clone is just one base distant, this may be a read error. This chain uses TRBV7-6 with TRBJ2-7; perhaps TRBD2 as D (6 bases). Germline V lookup: CDR1 SGHVS, CDR2 FNYEAQ. CDR3 length: 18 amino acids. The CDR3 sequence: CASSSNAPSSELFYKQYF. DNA of the CDR3: TGTGCCAGCAGCTCGAACGCCCCTTCTAGCGAGCTATTCTACAAGCAGTACTTC.

This clonotype was seen more than once but under ten times. This sequence joins TRBV20-1 and TRBJ2-3, with D tentatively TRBD2 (5 bases). CDR3 length equals 13 residues. Trimming took 6 bases from V and 0 from J, leaving 10 bases between them. Germline CDR1 is DFQATT and CDR2 is SNEGSKA (reference sequence). CDR3 coding DNA: TGCAGTGCCCCCGAGCGGAGCACAGATACGCAGTATTTT. Amino acid sequence: CSAPERSTDTQYF.

The chain combines TRBV5-8 with TRBJ2-7, with no clear D. Germline V lookup: CDR1 SGHTS, CDR2 YDEGEE. Deletions cut 2 bases from V and 5 bases from J, with 8 bases between. CDR3 size: 12 residues. CDR3 sequence (DNA): TGTGCCAGCAGCTTCCCCCTCCACGAGCAGTACTTC. Protein product: CASSFPLHEQYF.

Concerning this clonotype itself: With a much larger clone just one base away, this may be a read error. This CDR3 is missing its conserved last phenylalanine or tryptophan, likely due to a read error. This sequence joins TRBV20-1 and TRBJ1-5, with TRBD1 identical over 8 bases. The junction had 6 bases not matched to a gene; V was cut back by 0 bases and J by 5 bases. The germline gives CDR1 DFQATT, CDR2 SNEGSKA (reference sequence). The CDR3 covers 15 residues. The CDR3 sequence is CSARDPGGLHQPQHL. CDR3 sequence (DNA): TGCAGTGCTAGAGATCCAGGGGGCCTTCATCAGCCCCAGCATCTT.

Remarks on this clonotype: This may stem from a read error, because a much larger clone lies one nucleotide away. The chain carries TRBV20-1 and TRBJ1-5; D is possibly TRBD1 (5 bases). The CDR3 runs to 14 residues. The V gene's germline CDR1 is DFQATT and CDR2 SNEGSKA (reference sequence). CDR3: CGARIAGREQPQHF. The CDR3 bases are TGCGGTGCTAGAATCGCAGGGAGAGAGCAGCCCCAGCATTTT.

This clonotype has a count of ten or more. The rearrangement links TRBV20-1 to TRBJ2-1; tentatively, D is TRBD1 (5 bases). V dropped 4 bases and J dropped 7 bases, with 8 bases sitting between them. This CDR3 is 11 amino acids long. The germline gives CDR1 DFQATT, CDR2 SNEGSKA (reference sequence). The CDR3 is CSATGINEQFF. In DNA form, the CDR3 reads TGCAGTGCTACAGGGATTAATGAGCAGTTCTTC.

This clonotype was recorded at least ten times. The chain carries TRBV20-1 and TRBJ1-1, with D hard to call. CDR3 size: 15 residues. Germline loops: CDR1 DFQATT, CDR2 SNEGSKA (reference sequence). Trimming took off 1 base at V and 1 base at J, with 13 bases between the two ends. The CDR3 loop is CSARVNGGTNTEAFF. The CDR3, as DNA: TGCAGTGCTAGAGTTAACGGAGGTACGAACACTGAAGCTTTCTTT.

Many counts were recorded for this clonotype. V gene TRBV10-3 combines with J gene TRBJ1-3; D remains ambiguous. This CDR3 contains 16 residues. Germline values: CDR1 ENHRY, CDR2 SYGVKD. The ends were cut back, 8 bases at V and 2 bases at J, with 19 bases in the middle. CDR3 residues: CAIGPFVALAGNTIYF. As DNA, the CDR3 is TGTGCCATCGGGCCCTTCGTAGCCTTAGCTGGAAACACCATATATTTT.

Ten or more counts support this clonotype. This chain uses TRBV7-2 with TRBJ2-7; a weak D match, TRBD2 (5 bases). CDR1 SGHTA and CDR2 FQGNSA come from the germline V gene. V lost 4 bases, J lost 2 bases, and 9 bases lay in between. The CDR3 is made up of 13 amino acids. The CDR3: CASSSPGTYEQYF. As DNA, the CDR3 is TGTGCCAGCAGCTCGCCGGGAACCTACGAGCAGTACTTC.

The genes are TRBV20-1 and TRBJ2-1; a possible D gene is TRBD2 (6 bases). The V and J ends lost 1 base and 1 base respectively, with 11 bases between them. CDR3 size: 15 residues. Germline CDR1 DFQATT, CDR2 SNEGSKA (reference sequence). The CDR3 DNA follows: TGCAGTGCTAGAGTGAGTGGGGGGTCCTACAATGAGCAGTTCTTC. Amino acids: CSARVSGGSYNEQFF.

CDR3 DNA: TGTGCCATCAGAGACGTCGGAGCCTCGGGGAGGGAGCTGTTTTTT. Translating it yields CAIRDVGASGRELFF. V gene TRBV10-3 combines with J gene TRBJ2-2, with D maybe TRBD2 (5 bases). The germline V gene encodes CDR1 ENHRY and CDR2 SYGVKD. V lost 6 bases to trimming and J lost 9 bases, with 20 bases between them. This CDR3 is 15 amino acids long.